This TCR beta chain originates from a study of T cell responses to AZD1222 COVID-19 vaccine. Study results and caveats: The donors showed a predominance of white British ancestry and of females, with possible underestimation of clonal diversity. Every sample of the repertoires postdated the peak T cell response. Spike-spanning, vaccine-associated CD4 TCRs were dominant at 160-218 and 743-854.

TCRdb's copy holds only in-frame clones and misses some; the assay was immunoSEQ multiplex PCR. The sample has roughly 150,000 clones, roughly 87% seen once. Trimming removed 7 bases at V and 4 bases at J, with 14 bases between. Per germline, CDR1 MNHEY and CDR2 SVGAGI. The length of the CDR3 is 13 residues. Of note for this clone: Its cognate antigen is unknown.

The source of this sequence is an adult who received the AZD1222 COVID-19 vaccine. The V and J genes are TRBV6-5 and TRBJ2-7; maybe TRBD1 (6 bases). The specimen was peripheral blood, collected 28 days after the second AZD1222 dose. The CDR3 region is CASKLQGSYEQYF. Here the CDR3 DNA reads TGTGCCAGCAAACTTCAGGGGAGTTACGAGCAGTACTTC.